This T cell receptor (beta chain) is from a study of early T cells in non-severe SARS-CoV-2 infection. V lost 3 bases, J lost 2 bases, and 10 bases lay in between. CDR3 length: 14 amino acids. Germline loops: CDR1 MGHRA, CDR2 YSYEKL. This clonotype was observed once. The antigen is undetermined. Broader study findings: VDJdb matching favored anti-spike CD8 responses, missing private and CD4 specificities.

In the library, individual cDNA molecules carried attached unique molecular identifiers. TCRdb re-derived calls from the 5' RACE reads in MiXCR, one entry per CDR3 protein. The profile shows tens of thousands of distinct CDR3 sequences, approximately 15% of them singletons. This chain connects TRBV4-1 to TRBJ2-5, with D uncertain. Here the sequenced sample was whole blood, taken at baseline. This TCR came from an adult who was a healthcare worker with PCR-confirmed SARS-CoV-2 infection or an uninfected control (not recorded which). The CDR3 nucleotides are TGCGCCAGCAGCCACGTAGATATACAAGAGACCCAGTACTTC. Its protein product is CASSHVDIQETQYF.